This T cell receptor beta chain was documented in a study of T cells after yellow fever vaccination. Regarding the study as a whole: The secondary response was weaker but peaked faster, day 5 versus 15.

Note on this clonotype: Its antigen is as yet unknown.

Germline values: CDR1 MNHEY, CDR2 SMNVEV (reference sequence). After removal of 5 bases from V and 0 bases from J, the junction contained 10 bases not matched to a gene. This CDR3 region has 17 residues. 5'RACE template switching produced TCR cDNA carrying a universal primer site and UMIs. One entry per CDR3 protein results from TCRdb running MiXCR on the 5' RACE reads. The table has nearly 550,000 distinct CDR3 sequences, 15% to 20% seen once. The material was PBMCs, obtained 15 days after the yellow fever booster vaccination. The chain carries TRBV27 and TRBJ2-3; 8 bases agree with TRBD1. The origin of this receptor is a man under 40 who received the YFV17D yellow fever vaccine. The CDR3 nucleotides read TGTGCCAGCAGTCCGACGACAGGGGACCTAAGCACAGATACGCAGTATTTT. Translating gives CASSPTTGDLSTDTQYF.